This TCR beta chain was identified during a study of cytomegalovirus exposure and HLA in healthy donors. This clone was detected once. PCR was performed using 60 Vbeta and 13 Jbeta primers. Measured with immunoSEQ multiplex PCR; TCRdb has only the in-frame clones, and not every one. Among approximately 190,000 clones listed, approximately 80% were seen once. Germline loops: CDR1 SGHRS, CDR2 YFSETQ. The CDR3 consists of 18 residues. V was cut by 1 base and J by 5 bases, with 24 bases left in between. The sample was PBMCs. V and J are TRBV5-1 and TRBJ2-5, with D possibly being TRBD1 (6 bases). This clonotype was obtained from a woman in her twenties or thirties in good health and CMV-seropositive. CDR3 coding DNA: TGCGCCAGCAGCTTGCAGATCTGGGGACAACCCCCGATCGAGACCCAGTACTTC. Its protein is CASSLQIWGQPPIETQYF.